This T cell receptor beta chain was captured in a study of blood T cells in healthy people across ages (dated by TCRdb to the mid-2010s). Study-wide context: In model experiments, template switching captured about one uniquely barcoded TCR beta cDNA molecule for every two T cells. Age-related changes in TCR beta repertoire diversity were measured in the study by deep sequencing normalized with unique cDNA molecular identifiers. Donors were grouped into four age groups: young (average roughly 17 years), middle-aged (roughly 38), aged (around 56) and long-lived (about 90). Donors of different ages were randomly distributed across sequencing lanes to avoid experimental bias. Two additional independent replicas of 1 million unique cDNA reads from the same blood draw were analyzed for two donors (one aged 18 to 29 and one aged 80 or older).

What the authors observed across the whole study: Since profiling was done on bulk unsorted PBMCs, naive and antigen-experienced compartments could not be conclusively compared. A strong correlation was found between observed TCR beta diversity and the percentage of naive T cells measured by flow cytometry. Compared with the aged group, the long-lived group had more naive CD4+ T cells, fewer expanded clones and increased TCR diversity, a pattern suggesting age selection. Because the CMV infection status of the donors was unknown, age-related changes in expanded clonotypes may potentially have been confounded. Estimates of total diversity based on one million sequenced T cells were considered lower bounds and underestimates. As age increased, observed TCR beta diversity per million T cells dropped in a roughly linear way, and a significant reduction was already evident by age about 36.

Points on this clonotype: Which antigen it targets is not known. A much bigger clone sits one base away, suggesting this may be a read error.

Systemically healthy Caucasian individuals from Russia, 39 in total and aged roughly 6 to 95 years, were included as donors. Each donor gave 8.5 to 10 milliliters of peripheral blood, collected into EDTA-treated Vacutainer tubes. Ficoll-Paque density-gradient centrifugation was used to isolate PBMCs, with at least 6.5 million per sample. Total RNA, at least 6 micrograms per sample, was extracted from PBMCs with Trizol reagent. For every donor, an aliquot of PBMCs went through flow cytometry to measure the percentages of naive CD45RAhigh/CD27high T cells. From cysteine to phenylalanine, the CDR3 is 14 amino acids long. Kept here is only the CDR3 DNA, which spans 42 bases and is read in frame from base 1. The germline V gene (reference sequence) yields DFQATT for CDR1 and SNEGSKA for CDR2. The library was prepared using 5' RACE. Sequenced on an Illumina HiSeq 2500. A second PCR of about 6 to 11 cycles was performed with a sample-barcoded 5' primer and a J-beta primer mix. A unique molecular identifier was introduced onto each TCR beta cDNA molecule by a template-switch 5' adaptor carrying 12 random nucleotides. Each sample yielded at least 2.5 million CDR3-containing paired-end reads. First-strand cDNA synthesis was performed from all RNA using the Mint cDNA synthesis kit, with priming by a TRBC-specific oligonucleotide. Following uracil-DNA glycosylase treatment, a first 18-cycle PCR with universal primers M1SS and BC2_uni_R was performed on all cDNA. The study's processing was this. For normalization, 1 million high-quality reads were randomly selected from each sample, with every read carrying a distinct molecular identifier. Reads sharing molecular identifiers were discarded rather than binned into consensus sequences. MiTCR, set to a Q25 quality threshold and the strictest error-elimination algorithm, was used for CDR3 identification, clonotype clustering and error correction. A nonparametric unseen species model with Euler transformation was used to estimate lower-bound total TCR beta diversity. TCRdb redid the processing of the public reads, applying fastp at Q25 and MiXCR, and retained in-frame beta chains. CDR3 protein sequences are deduplicated, and each keeps its most common genes and DNA. The authors' filters were not applied to this entry. The sample data list hundreds of thousands of distinct CDR3 sequences, and 40% to 65% of these were observed just once. The ten largest clonotypes hold around an eighth of the sample.

This receptor was taken from an elderly woman in good health. The chain employs TRBV20-1 and TRBJ1-2; 7 middle bases align to TRBD1. Source material: blood. CDR3 loop: CRHQGVSATYGYTF. The DNA sequence is as follows: TGCAGGCACCAGGGGGTGAGTGCGACTTATGGCTACACCTTC.